This T cell receptor beta chain was recovered during a study of T cell responses to AZD1222 COVID-19 vaccine. Study-level findings and limits: The study found Spike-specific TCR breadth and depth rose after two AZD1222 doses.

Measured with immunoSEQ multiplex PCR; TCRdb has only the in-frame clones, and not every one. The repertoire holds some 80,000 clones, with 90% as singletons. The V and J ends lost 6 bases and 3 bases, in that order; junction bases with no gene match: 11. CDR3 length: 16 residues. CDR1 is MNHNY and CDR2 is SVGAGI in the germline V gene (reference sequence). Of note for this clone: What it binds is unknown.

The chain combines TRBV6-6 with TRBJ1-2; 9 bases align to TRBD1. The sequence was collected from an adult in good health. Specimen: peripheral blood, collected on day 0 of AZD1222 vaccination. The CDR3 loop is CASSLSNRGPYYGYTF. In DNA, the CDR3 is TGTGCCAGCAGCTTGAGCAACAGGGGGCCCTACTATGGCTACACCTTC.